This T cell receptor (beta chain) was sequenced for a study of blood T cell repertoires in COVID-19. Whole-study context: Samples representing acute and convalescent COVID-19 were sourced from the United States, Italy and Spain. Nucleic acid was either cDNA or gDNA, and it came from T cells, B-cell-depleted T cells, or PBMCs.

Original data processing: Quantification of nucleated cells was approximated via reference gene primer amplification. Method: immunoSEQ multiplex PCR; TCRdb's copy keeps in-frame clones and lacks some. Clonal size and the V and J genes are those of that table, whereas D and trimming came from the DNA. The sample lists over 55,000 clones, under 95% occurring once. CDR1 and CDR2 from the germline V gene are GTSNPN and SVGIG (reference sequence). The CDR3 spans 12 residues. The V end was cut by 5 bases, the J end by 0 bases, with 7 bases between. This chain uses TRBV30 with TRBJ1-2; D gene ambiguous. Sequences were obtained from peripheral blood. This receptor was obtained from a human donor in a cohort sampled during active COVID-19. CDR3 sequence (DNA): TGTGCCTGGGCTTACTCTAACTATGGCTACACCTTC. Amino acid sequence: CAWAYSNYGYTF.